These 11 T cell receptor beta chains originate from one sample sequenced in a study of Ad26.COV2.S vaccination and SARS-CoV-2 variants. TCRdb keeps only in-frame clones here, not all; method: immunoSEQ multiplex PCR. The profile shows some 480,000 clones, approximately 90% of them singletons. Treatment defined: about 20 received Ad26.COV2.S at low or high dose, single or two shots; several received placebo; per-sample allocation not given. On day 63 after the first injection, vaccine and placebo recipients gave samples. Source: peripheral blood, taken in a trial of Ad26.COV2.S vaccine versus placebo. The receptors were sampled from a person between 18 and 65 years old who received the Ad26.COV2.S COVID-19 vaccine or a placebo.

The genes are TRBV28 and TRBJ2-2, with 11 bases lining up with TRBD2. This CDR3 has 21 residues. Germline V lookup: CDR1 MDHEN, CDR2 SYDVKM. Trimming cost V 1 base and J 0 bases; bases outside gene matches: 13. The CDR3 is CASSLFPGVGTSGANTGELFF. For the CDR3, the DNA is TGTGCCAGCAGTTTATTCCCGGGAGTAGGGACTAGCGGAGCGAACACCGGGGAGCTGTTTTTT. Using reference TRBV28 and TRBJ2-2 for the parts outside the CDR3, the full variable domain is DVKVTQSSRYLVKRTGEKVFLECVQDMDHENMFWYRQDPGLGLRLIYFSYDVKMKEKGDIPEGYSVSREKKERFSLILESASTNQTSMYLCASSLFPGVGTSGANTGELFFGEGSRLTVL.

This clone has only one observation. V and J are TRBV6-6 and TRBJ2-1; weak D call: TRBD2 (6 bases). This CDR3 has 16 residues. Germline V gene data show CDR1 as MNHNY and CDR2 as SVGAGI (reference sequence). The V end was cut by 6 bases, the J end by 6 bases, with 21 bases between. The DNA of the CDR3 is TGTGCCAGCAGCCCGACGAGGGGACTGGGTATCAATGAGCAGTTCTTC. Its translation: CASSPTRGLGINEQFF.

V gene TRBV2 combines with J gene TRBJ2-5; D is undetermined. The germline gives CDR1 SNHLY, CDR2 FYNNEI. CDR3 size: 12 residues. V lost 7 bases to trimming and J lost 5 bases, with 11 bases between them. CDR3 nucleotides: TGTGCCAGCAACCTATTTATTGAGACCCAGTACTTC. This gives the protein CASNLFIETQYF.

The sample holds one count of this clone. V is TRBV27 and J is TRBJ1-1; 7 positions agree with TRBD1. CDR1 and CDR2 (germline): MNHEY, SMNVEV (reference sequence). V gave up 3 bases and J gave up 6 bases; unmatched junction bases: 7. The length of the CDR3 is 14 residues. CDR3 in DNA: TGTGCCAGCAGTTTTGGGACAGACACCTCTGAAGCTTTCTTT. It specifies CASSFGTDTSEAFF.

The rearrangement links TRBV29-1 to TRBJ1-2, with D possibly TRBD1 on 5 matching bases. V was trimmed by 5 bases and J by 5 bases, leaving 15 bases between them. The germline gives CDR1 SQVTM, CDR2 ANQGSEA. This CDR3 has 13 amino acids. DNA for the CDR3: TGCAGCGTTTACGACCCAGGGTGGTATGGCTACACCTTC. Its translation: CSVYDPGWYGYTF.

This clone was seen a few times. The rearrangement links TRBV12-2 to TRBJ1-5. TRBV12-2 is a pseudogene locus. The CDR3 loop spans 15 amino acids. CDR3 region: CASRLGFYSNQPQHF. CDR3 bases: TGTGCAAGTCGCTTAGGCTTTTATAGCAATCAGCCCCAGCATTTT.

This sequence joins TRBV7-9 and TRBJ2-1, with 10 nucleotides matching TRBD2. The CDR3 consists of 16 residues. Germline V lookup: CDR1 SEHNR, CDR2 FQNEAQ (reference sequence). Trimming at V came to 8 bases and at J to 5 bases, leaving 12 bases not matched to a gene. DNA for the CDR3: TGTGCCAGCCAAGGACTACTAGCGGGGATAAACAATGAGCAGTTCTTC. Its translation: CASQGLLAGINNEQFF.

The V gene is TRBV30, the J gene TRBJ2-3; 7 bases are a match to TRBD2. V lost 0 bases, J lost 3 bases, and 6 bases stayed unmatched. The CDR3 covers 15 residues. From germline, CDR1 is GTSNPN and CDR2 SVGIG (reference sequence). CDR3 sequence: CAWSVRLARTDTQYF. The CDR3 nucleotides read TGTGCCTGGAGTGTAAGACTAGCTAGGACAGATACGCAGTATTTT.

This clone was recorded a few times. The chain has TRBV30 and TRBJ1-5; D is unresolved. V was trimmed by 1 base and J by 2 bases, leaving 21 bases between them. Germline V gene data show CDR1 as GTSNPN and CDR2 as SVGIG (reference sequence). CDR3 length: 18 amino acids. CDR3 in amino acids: CAWSAPGRTGMGNQPQHF. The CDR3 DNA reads TGTGCCTGGAGTGCCCCGGGCAGGACGGGGATGGGCAATCAGCCCCAGCATTTT.

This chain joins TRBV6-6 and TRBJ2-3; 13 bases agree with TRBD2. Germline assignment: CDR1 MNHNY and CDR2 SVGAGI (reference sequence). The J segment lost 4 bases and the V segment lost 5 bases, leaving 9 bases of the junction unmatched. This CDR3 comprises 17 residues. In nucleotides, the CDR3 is TGTGCCAGCAGTCACCCGGGACTAGCGGGATTAGCAGATACGCAGTATTTT. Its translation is CASSHPGLAGLADTQYF.

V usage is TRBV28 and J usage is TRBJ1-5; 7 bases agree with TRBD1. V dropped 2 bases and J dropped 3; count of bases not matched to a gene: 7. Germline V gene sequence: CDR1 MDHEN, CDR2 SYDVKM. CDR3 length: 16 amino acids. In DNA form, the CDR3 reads TGTGCCAGCAGTTTAGTACAGGGGAGGAACAATCAGCCCCAGCATTTT. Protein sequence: CASSLVQGRNNQPQHF.